This T cell receptor (beta chain) was sequenced during a study of cytomegalovirus exposure and HLA in healthy donors. This clone has a single count. Clones were sequenced by immunoSEQ multiplex PCR, and TCRdb holds only the in-frame ones, with some missing. The sample has 120,000 to 150,000 clones, 80% to 90% seen once. CDR1 is MNHEY and CDR2 is SMNVEV in the germline V gene (reference sequence). Trimming took off 2 bases at V and 3 bases at J, with 12 bases between the two ends. CDR3 length: 15 residues. The sequence was obtained from a man aged 18 to 29 in good health and CMV-seropositive. The sequenced material came from PBMCs. The V call is TRBV27, the J call TRBJ2-3, with a possible D match to TRBD1 (6 bases). This CDR3 reads CASSLEGVSTDTQYF. CDR3 sequence (DNA): TGTGCCAGCAGTTTAGAGGGGGTTTCTACAGATACGCAGTATTTT.